This section outlines one T cell receptor beta chain sequence together with its context. This clonotype was counted many times. Which antigen it targets is not known. No quality values exist for individual bases; no much larger clone is one base distant. V was cut back by 6 bases and J by 0 bases, leaving a gap of 11 bases between them. Taken from cysteine to phenylalanine, the CDR3 has 14 residues. The DNA shown is the 42-base CDR3, in frame from base 1. Per the germline V gene, SGHRS is the CDR1 and YFSETQ is the CDR2. cDNA was synthesized by template-switch 5'RACE using a primer with a 10-nucleotide random unique molecular identifier that tagged each TCR transcript. Every sequencing run covered 15-18 subjects and yielded more than 170 million TCR-beta sequences. The RNeasy kit was used to extract total RNA. Using the KAPA Real-time Library Amplification kit, TCR-beta VDJ regions were amplified with primers for the TCR constant region and the 5'RACE anchor. Sample indexes and Illumina adaptors were added in a first PCR, after which library yield was increased in a second PCR. After Ampure bead purification, the TCR product of roughly 650 bp was size-selected on a 2% E-gel SizeSelection system. Before pooling, library quality was checked on a Bioanalyzer, concentration was measured with Qubit, and libraries were quantified with the Kapa Library Quantification kit. An Illumina HiSeq 2500 was used to sequence the libraries paired-end at 2 x 150 bp. To increase sequence diversity, roughly 24-30% phiX was spiked into each library pool. As for the original processing: Quality-filtered reads were processed with the UMI-based MiGEC pipeline, which removed over 80% of raw TCR sequences during error correction. IMGT germline references were used for aligning VDJ genes, and each clonotype was defined as a unique CDR3 amino acid sequence together with its V-J genes. Clonal expansion, Shannon diversity, and CDR3 relatedness (CalcPairwiseDistances, ClusterSamples) were evaluated with VDJtools, and phylogenetic trees were built with CLCbio workbench. Using coefficient-of-variation modelling across technical triplicates, the study counted a clone as expanded if it had at least 8 unique UMIs. TCRdb redid the processing of the public reads, applying fastp at Q25 and MiXCR, and retained in-frame beta chains. Rows with one shared CDR3 protein collapse into an entry with the most common genes and DNA. It is TCRdb's table, rather than the study itself, that gives the V and J calls and clone size. For this sample there are some 42,000 distinct CDR3 sequences; more than 9% appear just once. The ten most abundant clones make up about 3.9% of the sample.

TCR libraries for sorted subsets were made from 1 million sorted CD4+ or CD8+ T cells. Peripheral blood was subjected to Ficoll-Hypaque density gradient centrifugation to isolate PBMCs, which were then cryopreserved in liquid nitrogen. Paired sorted CD4+ and CD8+ subsets came from healthy controls, HAM/TSP patients and MS patients. The data originate from a study of neurological immune-mediated disorders (dated by TCRdb to between 2018 and 2020). About the full investigation: Using UMI-based sequencing, the study compared peripheral blood TCR-beta repertoires from patients with HTLV-I-associated myelopathy (HAM/TSP), patients with multiple sclerosis, and healthy controls. The 100 to 110 TCR-beta libraries covered PBMC samples along with longitudinal samples, technical triplicates, and paired sorted CD4+ and CD8+ T-cell subsets. The cohort was made up of about 68 subjects, consisting of some 14 HAM/TSP patients, about 34 multiple sclerosis patients and 20 healthy controls.

Broader findings and caveats from the paper: Expanded clones from different subjects shared no identical CDR3 amino acid sequences, which suggests that TCR-beta repertoires were private in all groups. TCR clonal expansion was highest in HAM/TSP patients and lowest in MS patients, with MS patients falling below even healthy controls.

Recombination joined TRBV5-1 with TRBJ2-3, with the D segment identity uncertain. The sequenced sample consisted of CD4+ T cells from blood. The sequence was collected from a woman in her twenties or thirties with HTLV-1-associated myelopathy (HAM/TSP). The DNA sequence is given as TGCGCCAGCAAGACGGAAGCTAGCACAGATACGCAGTATTTT. Its protein reads: CASKTEASTDTQYF.